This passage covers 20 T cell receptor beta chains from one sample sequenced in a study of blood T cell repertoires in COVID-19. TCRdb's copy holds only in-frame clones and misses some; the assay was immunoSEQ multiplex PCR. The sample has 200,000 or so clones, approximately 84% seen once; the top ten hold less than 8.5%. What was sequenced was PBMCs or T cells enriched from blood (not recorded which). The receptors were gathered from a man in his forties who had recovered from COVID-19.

In DNA form, the CDR3 reads TGTGCCAGTAGTACGCTAGGAGGGTTGGATACGCAGTATTTT. It translates to CASSTLGGLDTQYF. The chain carries TRBV19 and TRBJ2-3; D possibly corresponds to TRBD2 (6 bases). Trimming removed 4 bases from V and 6 bases from J, with 14 bases in between. This CDR3 is built from 14 residues. Germline V CDR1 and CDR2: LNHDA, SQIVND (reference sequence).

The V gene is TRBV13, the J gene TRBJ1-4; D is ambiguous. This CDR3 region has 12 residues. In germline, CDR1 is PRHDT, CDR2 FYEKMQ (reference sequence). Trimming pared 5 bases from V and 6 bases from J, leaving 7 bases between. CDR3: CASSRSYEKLFF. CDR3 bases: TGTGCCAGCAGCCGTTCTTATGAAAAACTGTTTTTT.

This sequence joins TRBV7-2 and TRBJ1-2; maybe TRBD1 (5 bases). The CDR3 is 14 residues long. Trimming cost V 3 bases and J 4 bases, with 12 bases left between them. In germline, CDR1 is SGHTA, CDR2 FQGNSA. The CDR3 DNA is TGTGCCAGCAGCTTGATGACAGAGACCTATGGCTACACCTTC. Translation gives CASSLMTETYGYTF.

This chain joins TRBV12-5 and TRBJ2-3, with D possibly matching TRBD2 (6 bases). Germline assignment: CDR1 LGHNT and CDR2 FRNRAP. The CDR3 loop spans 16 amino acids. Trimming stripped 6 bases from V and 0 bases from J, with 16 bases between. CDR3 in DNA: TGTGCTAGTGGCCGCGGGACGGGCTCTAGCACAGATACGCAGTATTTT. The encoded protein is CASGRGTGSSTDTQYF.

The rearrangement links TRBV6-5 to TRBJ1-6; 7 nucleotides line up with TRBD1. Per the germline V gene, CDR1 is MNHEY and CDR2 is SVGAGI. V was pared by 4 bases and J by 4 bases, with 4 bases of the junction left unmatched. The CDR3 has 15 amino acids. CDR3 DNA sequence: TGTGCCAGCAGTTGGGACAGTCCTTATAATTCACCCCTCCACTTT. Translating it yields CASSWDSPYNSPLHF.

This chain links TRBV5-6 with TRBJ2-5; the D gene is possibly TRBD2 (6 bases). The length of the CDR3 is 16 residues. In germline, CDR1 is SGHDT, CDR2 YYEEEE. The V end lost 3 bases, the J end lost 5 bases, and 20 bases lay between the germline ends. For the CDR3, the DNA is TGTGCCAGCAGCTGGCGCGAGGAGGGGTTTTGGGAGACCCAGTACTTC. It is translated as CASSWREEGFWETQYF.

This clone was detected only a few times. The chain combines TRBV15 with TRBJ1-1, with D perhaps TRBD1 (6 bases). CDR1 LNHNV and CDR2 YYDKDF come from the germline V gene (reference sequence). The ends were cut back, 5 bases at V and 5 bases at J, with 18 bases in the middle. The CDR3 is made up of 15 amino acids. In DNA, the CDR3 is TGTGCCACCAGCGAGAAAGGGGGGGCAGGGACTGAAGCTTTCTTT. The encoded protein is CATSEKGGAGTEAFF.

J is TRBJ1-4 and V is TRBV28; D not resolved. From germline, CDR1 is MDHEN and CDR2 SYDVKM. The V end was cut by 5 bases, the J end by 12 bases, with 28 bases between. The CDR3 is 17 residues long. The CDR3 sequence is CASSAPTLPARVEELFF. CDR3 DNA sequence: TGTGCCAGCAGTGCCCCGACCCTACCAGCACGGGTAGAGGAACTGTTTTTT.

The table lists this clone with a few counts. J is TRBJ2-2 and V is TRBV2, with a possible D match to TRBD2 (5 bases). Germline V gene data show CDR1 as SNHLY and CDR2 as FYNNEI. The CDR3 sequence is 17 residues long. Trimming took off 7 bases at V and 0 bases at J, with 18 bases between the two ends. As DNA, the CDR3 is TGTGCCAGCAATGGGTTGCGAGGGCAGACGAACACCGGGGAGCTGTTTTTT. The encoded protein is CASNGLRGQTNTGELFF.

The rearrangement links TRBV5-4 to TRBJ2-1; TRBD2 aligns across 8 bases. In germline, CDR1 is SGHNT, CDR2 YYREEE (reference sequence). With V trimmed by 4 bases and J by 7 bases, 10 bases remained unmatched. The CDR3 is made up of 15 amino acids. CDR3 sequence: CASSTTSGGANEQFF. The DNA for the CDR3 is TGTGCCAGCAGCACCACTAGCGGCGGGGCGAATGAGCAGTTCTTC.

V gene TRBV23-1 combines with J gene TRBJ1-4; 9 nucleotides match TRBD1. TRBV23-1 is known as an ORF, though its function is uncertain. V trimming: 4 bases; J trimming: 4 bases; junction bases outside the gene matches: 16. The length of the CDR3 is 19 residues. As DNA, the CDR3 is TGCGCCAGCAGTCCGCCGGGACAGGGTCCTCGGCGGGATAATGAAAAACTGTTTTTT. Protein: CASSPPGQGPRRDNEKLFF.

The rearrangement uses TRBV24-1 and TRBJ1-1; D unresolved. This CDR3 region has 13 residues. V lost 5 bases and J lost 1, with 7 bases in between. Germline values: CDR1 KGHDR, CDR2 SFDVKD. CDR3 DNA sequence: TGTGCCACCAGTGCTCAGTCGAACACTGAAGCTTTCTTT. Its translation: CATSAQSNTEAFF.

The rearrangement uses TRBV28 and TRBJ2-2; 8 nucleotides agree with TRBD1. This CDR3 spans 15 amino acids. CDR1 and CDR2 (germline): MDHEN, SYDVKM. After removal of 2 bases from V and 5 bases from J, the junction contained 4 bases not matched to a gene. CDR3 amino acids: CASSLQGARTGELFF. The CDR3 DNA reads TGTGCCAGCAGTTTACAGGGGGCTCGGACCGGGGAGCTGTTTTTT.

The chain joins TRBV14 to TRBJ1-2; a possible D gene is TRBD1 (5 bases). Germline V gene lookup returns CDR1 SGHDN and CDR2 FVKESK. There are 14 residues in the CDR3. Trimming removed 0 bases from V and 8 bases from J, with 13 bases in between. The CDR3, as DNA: TGTGCCAGCAGCCAAGAAGCAGGGCCGAAAGGCTACACCTTC. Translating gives CASSQEAGPKGYTF.

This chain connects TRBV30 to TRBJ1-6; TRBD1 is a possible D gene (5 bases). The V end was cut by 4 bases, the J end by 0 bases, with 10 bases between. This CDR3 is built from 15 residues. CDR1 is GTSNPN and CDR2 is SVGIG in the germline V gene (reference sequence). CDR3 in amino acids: CAWNLDSSYNSPLHF. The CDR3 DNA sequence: TGTGCCTGGAACCTCGACAGCTCCTATAATTCACCCCTCCACTTT.

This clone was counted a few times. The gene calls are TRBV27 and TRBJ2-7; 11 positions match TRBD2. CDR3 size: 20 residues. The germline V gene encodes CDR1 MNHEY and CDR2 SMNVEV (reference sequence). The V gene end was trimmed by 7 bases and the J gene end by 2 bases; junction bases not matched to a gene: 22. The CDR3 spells CASKGVSLAGGSKVTYEQYF. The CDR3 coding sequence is TGTGCCAGCAAAGGGGTATCTTTAGCGGGGGGGTCAAAGGTAACCTACGAGCAGTACTTC.

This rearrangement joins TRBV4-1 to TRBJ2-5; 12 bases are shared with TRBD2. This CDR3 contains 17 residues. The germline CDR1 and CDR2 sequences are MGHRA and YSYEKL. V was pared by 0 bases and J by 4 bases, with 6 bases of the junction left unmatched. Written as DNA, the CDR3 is TGCGCCAGCAGCCAAGATCGAGGACTAGCGGGGACAGAGACCCAGTACTTC. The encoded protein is CASSQDRGLAGTETQYF.

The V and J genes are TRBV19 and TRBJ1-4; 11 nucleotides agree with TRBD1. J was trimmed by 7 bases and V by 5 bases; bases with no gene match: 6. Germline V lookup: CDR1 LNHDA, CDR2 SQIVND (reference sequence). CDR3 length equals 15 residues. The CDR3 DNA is TGTGCCAGTAGTCTCCCGGGACAGGGGGGTGAAAAACTGTTTTTT. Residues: CASSLPGQGGEKLFF.

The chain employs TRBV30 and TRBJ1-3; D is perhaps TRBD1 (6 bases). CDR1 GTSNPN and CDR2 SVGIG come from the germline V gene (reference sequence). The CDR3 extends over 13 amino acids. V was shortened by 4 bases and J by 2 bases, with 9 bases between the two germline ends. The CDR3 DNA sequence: TGTGCCTGGAAAAAGGGGGCTGGAAACACCATATATTTT. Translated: CAWKKGAGNTIYF.

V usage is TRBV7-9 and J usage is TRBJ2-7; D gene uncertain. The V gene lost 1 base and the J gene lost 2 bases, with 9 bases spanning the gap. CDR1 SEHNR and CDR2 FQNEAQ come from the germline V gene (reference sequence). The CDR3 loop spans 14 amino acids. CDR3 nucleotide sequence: TGTGCCAGCAGCTTAGGAACGGTTACCTACGAGCAGTACTTC. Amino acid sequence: CASSLGTVTYEQYF. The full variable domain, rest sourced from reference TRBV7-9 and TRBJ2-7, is DTGVSQNPRHKITKRGQNVTFRCDPISEHNRLYWYRQTLGQGPEFLTYFQNEAQLEKSRLLSDRFSAERPKGSFSTLEIQRTEQGDSAMYLCASSLGTVTYEQYFGPGTRLTVT.